One T cell receptor beta chain is described in this entry. Its antigen has not been determined. No much larger clone exists at a distance of one base, and base qualities are not known. Library creation used PCR. These reads were obtained on an Illumina HiSeq 4000. High-throughput sequencing was used to profile the CDR3 region of the TCR beta-chain in every patient. The study's processing was this. The researchers built a classifier to tell apart papillary thyroid cancer patients with distant metastasis, based on CDR3 differences among clinicopathological groups. The Shannon index was used to measure repertoire diversity, and the Morisita-Horn index was used to measure how similar tumor and blood repertoires were. Through fastp at Q25 and MiXCR, TCRdb rebuilt clones from the public reads, retaining in-frame beta chains. The V and J calls were determined by TCRdb, not by the authors. The sample has 15,000 or so clones on record, roughly 24% of them singletons. The ten largest clonotypes hold over 20% of the sample.

No patient had received any treatment before thyroid surgery. The study retrospectively analysed patient clinical samples collected from the early 2010s to the late 2010s using T-cell receptor beta sequencing. The data belong to a study of metastatic and nonmetastatic thyroid tumors (TCRdb year 2020). In terms of the full investigation: For patients with malignant and with benign thyroid disease, the researchers compared repertoires between peripheral blood samples and tumor or nodule tissue samples.

General findings and caveats noted by the study authors: TCR beta diversity was reported as significantly higher in malignant tumors than in benign nodules, in both blood and tumor samples.

This TCR was recovered from a female donor with papillary thyroid cancer or a benign thyroid nodule (not recorded which). Some clones in this sample may be carry-over from other donors' samples. The sample consisted of tumor tissue.

The DNA sequence is given as TGCGCCAGTAACATAGCGGGAGGCGGGGAGACCCAGTACTTC. This codes for CASNIAGGGETQYF. The chain employs TRBV5-1 and TRBJ2-5, with 10 bases aligning to TRBD2. Looking up the germline V gene yields CDR1 SGHRS and CDR2 YFSETQ. Relative to germline, V is missing 8 bases and J is missing 5 bases, with 9 bases of the junction outside any gene match. The CDR3 starts with the cysteine, ends with the phenylalanine, and has 14 residues. This entry keeps only the CDR3 DNA: 42 bases, framed from base 1.